The rows below give T cell receptor beta chains drawn from one sample of a study of blood T cell repertoires in COVID-19. Libraries were prepared by immunoSEQ multiplex PCR; TCRdb keeps only in-frame clonotypes and omits some of them. Of tens of thousands of clones in the sample, about 83% were seen once. The sample comprised peripheral blood. The receptors were sampled from a woman over 75 with active or convalescent COVID-19. The CDR3 runs from the conserved cysteine through the conserved F or W. Each record gives: V gene, D gene, J gene, clone size, CDR3 DNA, CDR3 protein. A D gene is named only where the DNA matches it firmly. Clone size is not always given. Where it is, it says once, few, many or a class for expanded clones.

V gene: TRBV7-2; D gene: TRBD1; J gene: TRBJ1-2; clone size: once; CDR3 DNA: TGTGCCAGCAGCCACCAGACAGGGACGCGCGGCTACACCTTC; CDR3 protein: CASSHQTGTRGYTF
V gene: TRBV10-3; D gene: TRBD1; J gene: TRBJ1-2; clone size: NA; CDR3 DNA: TGTGCCATCAAAGGGACAGGGAACTATGGCTACACCTTC; CDR3 protein: CAIKGTGNYGYTF
V gene: TRBV5-4; D gene: TRBD1; J gene: TRBJ1-1; clone size: NA; CDR3 DNA: TGTGCCAGCAGCCGACAGGGCACTGAAGCTTTCTTT; CDR3 protein: CASSRQGTEAFF
V gene: TRBV5-1; D gene: NA; J gene: TRBJ2-3; clone size: NA; CDR3 DNA: TGCGCCAGCAGCCTACTAGTTAGCACAGATACGCAGTATTTT; CDR3 protein: CASSLLVSTDTQYF
V gene: TRBV7-2; D gene: NA; J gene: TRBJ2-3; clone size: NA; CDR3 DNA: TGTGCCAGCAGCACCCACTCGAATACGCAGTATTTT; CDR3 protein: CASSTHSNTQYF
V gene: TRBV29-1; D gene: TRBD1; J gene: TRBJ1-1; clone size: NA; CDR3 DNA: TGCAGCGTGACCGGACAGGGGCAGACTGAAGCTTTCTTT; CDR3 protein: CSVTGQGQTEAFF
V gene: TRBV5-4; D gene: NA; J gene: TRBJ2-7; clone size: once; CDR3 DNA: TGTGCCAGCAGCCCTACAGGGTCTTCCTACGAGCAGTACTTC; CDR3 protein: CASSPTGSSYEQYF
V gene: TRBV20-1; D gene: NA; J gene: TRBJ2-6; clone size: NA; CDR3 DNA: TGCAGTGCTAGTTCCGTCTCTGGGGCCAACGTCCTGACTTTC; CDR3 protein: CSASSVSGANVLTF
V gene: TRBV7-8; D gene: NA; J gene: TRBJ2-5; clone size: NA; CDR3 DNA: TGTGCCAGCAGTAAACCACCCTACAGGGCCCAAGAGACCCAGTACTTC; CDR3 protein: CASSKPPYRAQETQYF
V gene: TRBV7-8; D gene: NA; J gene: TRBJ2-5; clone size: once; CDR3 DNA: TGTGCCAGCAGCTTAGGAGGATGGGGCAGGGCCCAAGAGACCCAGTACTTC; CDR3 protein: CASSLGGWGRAQETQYF
V gene: TRBV11-1; D gene: NA; J gene: TRBJ2-7; clone size: NA; CDR3 DNA: TGTGCCAGCAGCTTGGGGCAGCTTTACGAGCAGTACTTC; CDR3 protein: CASSLGQLYEQYF
V gene: TRBV4-1; D gene: TRBD1; J gene: TRBJ2-7; clone size: NA; CDR3 DNA: TGCGCCAGCAGCCATTTCGCAATAACGGGACAGATTTCAAGGAAGCAGTACTTC; CDR3 protein: CASSHFAITGQISRKQYF
V gene: TRBV6-5; D gene: TRBD1; J gene: TRBJ1-4; clone size: NA; CDR3 DNA: TGTGCCAGCAGTAATCGACAGGGAGGAAAACTGTTTTTT; CDR3 protein: CASSNRQGGKLFF
V gene: TRBV7-2; D gene: NA; J gene: TRBJ1-1; clone size: NA; CDR3 DNA: TGTGCCAGCAGCTTCCAGGGGCTTGAAGCTTTCTTT; CDR3 protein: CASSFQGLEAFF
V gene: TRBV6-6; D gene: NA; J gene: TRBJ2-7; clone size: few; CDR3 DNA: TGTGCCAGCAGTTCCTTCTCCTACGAGCAGTACTTC; CDR3 protein: CASSSFSYEQYF
V gene: TRBV3-1/TRBV3-2; D gene: NA; J gene: TRBJ2-5; clone size: NA; CDR3 DNA: TGTGCCAGCAGCCAAGACCGGGAGACCCAGTACTTC; CDR3 protein: CASSQDRETQYF
V gene: TRBV11-2; D gene: TRBD2; J gene: TRBJ2-1; clone size: NA; CDR3 DNA: TGTGCCAGCAGCCCGAGAGTGGGACTACCCACCTACAATGAGCAGTTCTTC; CDR3 protein: CASSPRVGLPTYNEQFF
V gene: TRBV10-3; D gene: TRBD2; J gene: TRBJ2-3; clone size: NA; CDR3 DNA: TGTGCCACCGCGGGAGCGGGAGTTTCAGATACGCAGTATTTT; CDR3 protein: CATAGAGVSDTQYF
V gene: TRBV18; D gene: NA; J gene: TRBJ1-1; clone size: few; CDR3 DNA: TGTGCCAGCCGAGAGGGTTTAGACACTGAAGCTTTCTTT; CDR3 protein: CASREGLDTEAFF
V gene: TRBV9; D gene: TRBD2; J gene: TRBJ2-7; clone size: NA; CDR3 DNA: TGTGCCAGCAGCGTAGAGGGCCTAGCGGGGGGTCGCGAGCAGTACTTC; CDR3 protein: CASSVEGLAGGREQYF
V gene: TRBV3-1/TRBV3-2; D gene: TRBD2; J gene: TRBJ2-3; clone size: NA; CDR3 DNA: TGTGCCAGCAGCCTAGCGGGGGCCACAGATACGCAGTATTTT; CDR3 protein: CASSLAGATDTQYF
V gene: TRBV24-1; D gene: TRBD1; J gene: TRBJ2-6; clone size: once; CDR3 DNA: TGTGCCACCAGCGGACAGGCCGCTGGGGCCAACGTCCTGACTTTC; CDR3 protein: CATSGQAAGANVLTF
V gene: TRBV5-1; D gene: TRBD1; J gene: TRBJ2-5; clone size: NA; CDR3 DNA: TGCGCCAGCAGCTTGGCCAGGGCAGGGGGCACGGAGACCCAGTACTTC; CDR3 protein: CASSLARAGGTETQYF
V gene: TRBV9; D gene: NA; J gene: TRBJ1-5; clone size: few; CDR3 DNA: TGTGCCAGCAGCGTAGGTGGAGCGGTTGGGCAGCCCCAGCATTTT; CDR3 protein: CASSVGGAVGQPQHF
V gene: TRBV7-2; D gene: TRBD1; J gene: TRBJ2-2; clone size: NA; CDR3 DNA: TGTGCCAGCAGCTTACCCCGACAGGGGGAAAGCACCGGGGAGCTGTTTTTT; CDR3 protein: CASSLPRQGESTGELFF
V gene: TRBV19; D gene: TRBD1; J gene: TRBJ2-5; clone size: NA; CDR3 DNA: TGTGCCAGTAGCAAAAGGACAGGGAAGTACCAAGAGACCCAGTACTTC; CDR3 protein: CASSKRTGKYQETQYF
V gene: TRBV5-8; D gene: TRBD1; J gene: TRBJ1-6; clone size: NA; CDR3 DNA: TGTGCCAGCAGCTGGACAGGGGGAGAGGATTCACCCCTCCACTTT; CDR3 protein: CASSWTGGEDSPLHF
V gene: TRBV7-9; D gene: TRBD2; J gene: TRBJ2-5; clone size: NA; CDR3 DNA: TGTGCCAGCAGCTTAGCTCGACCGGGACTAGGGGGTCGGGAGACCCAGTACTTC; CDR3 protein: CASSLARPGLGGRETQYF
V gene: TRBV3-1/TRBV3-2; D gene: NA; J gene: TRBJ2-3; clone size: NA; CDR3 DNA: TGTGCCAGCAGCCGACTGGGTAGCGCAGATACGCAGTATTTT; CDR3 protein: CASSRLGSADTQYF
V gene: TRBV19; D gene: NA; J gene: TRBJ1-4; clone size: NA; CDR3 DNA: TGTGCCAGTAGGCCCCCAGGGGCTGCAACTAATGAAAAACTGTTTTTT; CDR3 protein: CASRPPGAATNEKLFF
V gene: TRBV5-1; D gene: NA; J gene: TRBJ1-2; clone size: NA; CDR3 DNA: TGCGCCAGCAGCTTGGCCGCTGCTACCTATGGCTACACCTTC; CDR3 protein: CASSLAAATYGYTF
V gene: TRBV18; D gene: NA; J gene: TRBJ2-3; clone size: NA; CDR3 DNA: TGTGCCAGCTCACCAAACGGGGGGCCAGATACGCAGTATTTT; CDR3 protein: CASSPNGGPDTQYF
V gene: TRBV28; D gene: TRBD1; J gene: TRBJ1-2; clone size: NA; CDR3 DNA: TGTGCCAGCAGTTCGACAGGGAGCTATGGCTACACCTTC; CDR3 protein: CASSSTGSYGYTF
V gene: TRBV28; D gene: NA; J gene: TRBJ2-7; clone size: NA; CDR3 DNA: TGTGCCAGCACCCAAGGCCGAGAGGGCGAGCAGTACTTC; CDR3 protein: CASTQGREGEQYF